This T cell receptor beta chain was profiled in a study of blood T cell repertoires in COVID-19. At the level of the study: Sites in the United States, Italy and Spain provided acute and convalescent COVID-19 samples. T cells, B-cell-depleted T cells, or PBMCs supplied cDNA or gDNA.

Germline CDR1 and CDR2: MGHRA and YSYEKL. V trimming: 5 bases; J trimming: 2 bases; junction bases outside the gene matches: 9. CDR3 length: 17 residues. Authors' methods: Estimates of nucleated cell counts were drawn from the amplification of reference gene primers. Some clones are missing from TCRdb's copy, which holds only in-frame ones; the method was immunoSEQ multiplex PCR. The V and J calls and clone size come from that table; D and trimming were worked out from the DNA. The profile shows more than 90,000 clones, approximately 70% of them singletons. This rearrangement joins TRBV4-1 to TRBJ1-4, with 9 positions matching TRBD1. Sequenced input: peripheral blood. The source of this sequence is a woman aged 55-75 years in a cohort sampled during active or convalescent COVID-19. CDR3 loop: CASSTRDRASTNEKLFF. CDR3 DNA sequence: TGCGCCAGCAGCACCAGGGACAGGGCGTCCACTAATGAAAAACTGTTTTTT.